This T cell receptor (beta chain) appears in the sequencing data of a study of blood T cell repertoires in COVID-19. Study background: Sites across the United States, Italy and Spain contributed samples from acute and convalescent COVID-19. T cells, B-cell-depleted T cells, or PBMCs provided the cDNA or gDNA that served as material.

Germline V CDR1 and CDR2: MNHEY, SMNVEV (reference sequence). V shed 5 bases, J shed 1 base, and the junction held 5 bases outside the gene matches. The CDR3 spans 16 residues. In the original workflow: It was from reference gene primer amplification that nucleated cell counts were estimated. Assay used: immunoSEQ multiplex PCR; TCRdb lists only in-frame clones, some missing. The DNA was the basis for D and trimming; V, J and clone size are from that table. The data contain roughly 98,000 clones, approximately 86% of them singletons. The chain combines TRBV27 with TRBJ1-6; 7 nucleotides align to TRBD1. The sequencing sample was made of peripheral blood. This TCR was recovered from a woman in her seventies with active or convalescent COVID-19. The CDR3 sequence: CASSIRQGSYNSPLHF. CDR3 bases: TGTGCCAGCAGTATCAGACAGGGATCCTATAATTCACCCCTCCACTTT.